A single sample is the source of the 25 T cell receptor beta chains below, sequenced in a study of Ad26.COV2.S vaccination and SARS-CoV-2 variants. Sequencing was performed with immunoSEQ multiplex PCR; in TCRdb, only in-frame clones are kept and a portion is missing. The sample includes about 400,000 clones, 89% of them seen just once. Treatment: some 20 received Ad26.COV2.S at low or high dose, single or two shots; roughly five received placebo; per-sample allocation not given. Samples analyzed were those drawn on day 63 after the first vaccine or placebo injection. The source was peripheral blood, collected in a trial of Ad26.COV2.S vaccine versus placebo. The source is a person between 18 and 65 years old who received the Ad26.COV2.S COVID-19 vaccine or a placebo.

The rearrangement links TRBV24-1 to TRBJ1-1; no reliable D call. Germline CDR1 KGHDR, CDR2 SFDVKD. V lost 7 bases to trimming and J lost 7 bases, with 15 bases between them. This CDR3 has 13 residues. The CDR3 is CATRVSRESEAFF. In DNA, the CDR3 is TGTGCCACCAGGGTCAGTAGGGAGAGTGAAGCTTTCTTT.

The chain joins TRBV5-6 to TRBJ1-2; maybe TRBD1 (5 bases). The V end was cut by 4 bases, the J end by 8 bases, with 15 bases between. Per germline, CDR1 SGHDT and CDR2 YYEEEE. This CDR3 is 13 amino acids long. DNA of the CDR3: TGTGCCAGCAGCCCCGGTGGGGCTGGCGGCTACACCTTC. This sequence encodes CASSPGGAGGYTF.

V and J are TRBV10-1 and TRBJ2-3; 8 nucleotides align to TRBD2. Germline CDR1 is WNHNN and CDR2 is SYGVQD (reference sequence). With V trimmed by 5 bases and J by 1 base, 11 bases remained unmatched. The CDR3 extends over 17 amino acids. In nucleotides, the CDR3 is TGCGCCAGCAGTTCCTCTGAGCTGCGGGAGGGCACAGATACGCAGTATTTT. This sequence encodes CASSSSELREGTDTQYF.

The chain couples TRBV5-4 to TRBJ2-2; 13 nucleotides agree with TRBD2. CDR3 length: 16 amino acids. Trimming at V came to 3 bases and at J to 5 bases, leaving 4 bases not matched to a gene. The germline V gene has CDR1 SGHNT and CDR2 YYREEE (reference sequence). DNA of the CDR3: TGTGCCAGCAGCTCGCCGGGACTAGCGGGAACCGGGGAGCTGTTTTTT. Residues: CASSSPGLAGTGELFF.

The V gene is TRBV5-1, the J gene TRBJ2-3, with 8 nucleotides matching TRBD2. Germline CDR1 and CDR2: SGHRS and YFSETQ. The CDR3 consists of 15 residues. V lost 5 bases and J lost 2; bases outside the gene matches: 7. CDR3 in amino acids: CASRKLAVITDTQYF. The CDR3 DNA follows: TGCGCCAGCAGAAAACTAGCGGTGATCACAGATACGCAGTATTTT.

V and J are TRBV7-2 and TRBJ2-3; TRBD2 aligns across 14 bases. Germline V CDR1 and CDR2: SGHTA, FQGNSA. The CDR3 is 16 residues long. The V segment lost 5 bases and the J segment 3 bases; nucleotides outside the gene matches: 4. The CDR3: CASSPGLAGVTDTQYF. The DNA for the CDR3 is TGTGCCAGCAGCCCGGGACTAGCGGGAGTGACAGATACGCAGTATTTT.

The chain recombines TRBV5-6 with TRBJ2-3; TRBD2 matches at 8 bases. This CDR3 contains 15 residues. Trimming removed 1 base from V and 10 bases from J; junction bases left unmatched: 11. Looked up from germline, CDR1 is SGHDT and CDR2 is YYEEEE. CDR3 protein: CASSLMQSGSPPQYF. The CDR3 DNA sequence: TGTGCCAGCAGCTTGATGCAAAGCGGGAGCCCCCCGCAGTATTTT. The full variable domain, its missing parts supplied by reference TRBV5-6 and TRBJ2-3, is DAGVTQSPTHLIKTRGQQVTLRCSPKSGHDTVSWYQQALGQGPQFIFQYYEEEERQRGNFPDRFSGHQFPNYSSELNVNALLLGDSALYLCASSLMQSGSPPQYFGPGTRLTVL.

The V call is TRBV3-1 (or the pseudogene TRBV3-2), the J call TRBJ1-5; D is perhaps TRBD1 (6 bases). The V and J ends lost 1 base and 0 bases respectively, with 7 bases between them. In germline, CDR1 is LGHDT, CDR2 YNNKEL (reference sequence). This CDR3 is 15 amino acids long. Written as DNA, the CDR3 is TGTGCCAGCAGCCAAGCAGGGGTTAGCAATCAGCCCCAGCATTTT. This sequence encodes CASSQAGVSNQPQHF.

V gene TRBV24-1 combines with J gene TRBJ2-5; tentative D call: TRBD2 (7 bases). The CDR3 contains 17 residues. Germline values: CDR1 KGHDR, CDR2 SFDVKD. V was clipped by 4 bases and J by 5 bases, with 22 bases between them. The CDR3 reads CATSDPSGGGGSETQYF. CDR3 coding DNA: TGTGCCACCAGTGACCCCTCGGGGGGCGGTGGTTCGGAGACCCAGTACTTC.

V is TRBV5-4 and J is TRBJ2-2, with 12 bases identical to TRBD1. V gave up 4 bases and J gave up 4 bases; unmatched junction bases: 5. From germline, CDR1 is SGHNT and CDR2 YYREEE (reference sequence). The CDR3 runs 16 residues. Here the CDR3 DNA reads TGTGCCAGCAGCGGGACAGGGGGCTCGGGCACCGGGGAGCTGTTTTTT. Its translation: CASSGTGGSGTGELFF.

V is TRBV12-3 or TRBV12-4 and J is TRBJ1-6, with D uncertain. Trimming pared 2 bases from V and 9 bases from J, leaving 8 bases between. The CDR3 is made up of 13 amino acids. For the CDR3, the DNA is TGTGCCAGCAGTTTATTAAGAAGTTCACCCCTCCACTTT. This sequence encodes CASSLLRSSPLHF.

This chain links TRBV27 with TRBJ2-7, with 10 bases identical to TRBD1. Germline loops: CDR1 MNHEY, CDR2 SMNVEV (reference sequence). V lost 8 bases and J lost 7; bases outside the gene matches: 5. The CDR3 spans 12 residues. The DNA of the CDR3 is TGTGCCAGCGCCGACAGGGGGCGGGAGCAGTACTTC. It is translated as CASADRGREQYF.

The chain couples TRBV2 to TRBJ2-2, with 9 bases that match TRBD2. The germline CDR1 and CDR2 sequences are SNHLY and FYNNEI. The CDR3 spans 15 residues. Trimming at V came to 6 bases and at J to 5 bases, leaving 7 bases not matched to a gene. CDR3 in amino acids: CASRLLAGTTGELFF. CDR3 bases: TGTGCCAGCAGGTTACTAGCGGGCACAACCGGGGAGCTGTTTTTT.

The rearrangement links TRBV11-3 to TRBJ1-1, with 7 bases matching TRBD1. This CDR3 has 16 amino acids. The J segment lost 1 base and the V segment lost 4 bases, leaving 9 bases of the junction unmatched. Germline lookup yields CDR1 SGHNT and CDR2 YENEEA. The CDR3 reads CASSSDTYRGNTEAFF. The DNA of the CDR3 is TGTGCCAGCAGCTCTGACACATACAGGGGGAACACTGAAGCTTTCTTT.

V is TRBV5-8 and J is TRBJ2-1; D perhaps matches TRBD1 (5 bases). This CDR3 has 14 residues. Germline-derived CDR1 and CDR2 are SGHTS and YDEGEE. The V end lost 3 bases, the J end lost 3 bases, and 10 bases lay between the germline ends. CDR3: CASSWNRNYNEQFF. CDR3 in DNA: TGTGCCAGCAGCTGGAACAGGAACTACAATGAGCAGTTCTTC.

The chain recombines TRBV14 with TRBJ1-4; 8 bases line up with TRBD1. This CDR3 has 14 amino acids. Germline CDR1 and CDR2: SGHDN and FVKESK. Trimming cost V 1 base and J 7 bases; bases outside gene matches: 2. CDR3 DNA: TGTGCCAGCAGCCAAGGGGGACAGGCTGAAAAACTGTTTTTT. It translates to CASSQGGQAEKLFF.

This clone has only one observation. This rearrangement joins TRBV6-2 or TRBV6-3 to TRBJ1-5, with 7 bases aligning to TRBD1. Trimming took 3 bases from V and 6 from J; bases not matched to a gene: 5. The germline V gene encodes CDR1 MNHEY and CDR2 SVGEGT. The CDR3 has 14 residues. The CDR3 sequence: CASSYGGGIQPQHF. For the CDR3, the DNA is TGTGCCAGCAGTTATGGAGGGGGCATTCAGCCCCAGCATTTT.

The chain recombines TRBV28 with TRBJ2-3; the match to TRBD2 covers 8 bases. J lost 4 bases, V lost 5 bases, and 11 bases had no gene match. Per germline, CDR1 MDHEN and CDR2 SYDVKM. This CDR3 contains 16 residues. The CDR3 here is CASSIGASGLSDTQYF. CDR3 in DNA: TGTGCCAGCAGTATTGGGGCTAGCGGGCTCTCAGATACGCAGTATTTT.

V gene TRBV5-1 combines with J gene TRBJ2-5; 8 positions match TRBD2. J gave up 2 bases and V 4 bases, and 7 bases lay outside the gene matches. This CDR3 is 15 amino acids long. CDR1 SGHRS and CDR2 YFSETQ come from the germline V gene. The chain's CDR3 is CASSHAGGGQETQYF. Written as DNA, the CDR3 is TGCGCCAGCAGCCATGCGGGAGGTGGGCAAGAGACCCAGTACTTC.

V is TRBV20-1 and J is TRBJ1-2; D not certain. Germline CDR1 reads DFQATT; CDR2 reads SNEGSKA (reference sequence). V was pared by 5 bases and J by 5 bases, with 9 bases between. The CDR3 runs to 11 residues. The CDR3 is CSAFRFYGYTF. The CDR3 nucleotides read TGCAGTGCTTTCAGGTTTTATGGCTACACCTTC.

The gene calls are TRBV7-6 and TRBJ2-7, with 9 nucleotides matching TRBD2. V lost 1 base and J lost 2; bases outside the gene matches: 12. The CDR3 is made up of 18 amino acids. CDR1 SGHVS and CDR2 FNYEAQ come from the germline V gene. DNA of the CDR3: TGTGCCAGCAGCTTAGTAGGCGCGGGAGGGGGACTTCCCTACGAGCAGTACTTC. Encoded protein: CASSLVGAGGGLPYEQYF.

CDR3 bases: TGTGCCAGCAGAGCCACCCTAGCGGGGGGGGGTCAGTTCTTC. Residues: CASRATLAGGGQFF. The rearrangement links TRBV28 to TRBJ2-1, with 12 bases aligning to TRBD2. The CDR3 is 14 amino acids. Germline V gene lookup returns CDR1 MDHEN and CDR2 SYDVKM. With 6 bases clipped from V and 13 bases from J, the junction kept 10 bases outside the gene matches.

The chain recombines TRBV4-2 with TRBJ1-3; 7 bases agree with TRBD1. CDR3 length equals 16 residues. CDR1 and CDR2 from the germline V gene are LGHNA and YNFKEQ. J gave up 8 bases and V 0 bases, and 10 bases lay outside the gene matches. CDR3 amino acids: CASSQEVDRRWDTIYF. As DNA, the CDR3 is TGTGCCAGCAGCCAAGAAGTGGACAGGAGGTGGGACACCATATATTTT.

DNA for the CDR3: TGTGCCAGCAGCCTAGCGGGACTTACCTACGAGCAGTACTTC. It yields the protein CASSLAGLTYEQYF. The genes are TRBV28 and TRBJ2-7, with 9 bases lining up with TRBD2. Trimming removed 6 bases from V and 2 bases from J; junction bases left unmatched: 5. Germline V CDR1 and CDR2: MDHEN, SYDVKM. This CDR3 has 14 residues.

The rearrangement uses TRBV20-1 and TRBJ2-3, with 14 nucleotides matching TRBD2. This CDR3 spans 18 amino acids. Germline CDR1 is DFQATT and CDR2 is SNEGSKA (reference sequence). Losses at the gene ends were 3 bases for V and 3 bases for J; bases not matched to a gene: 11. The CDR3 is CSASRRTSGRSGTDTQYF. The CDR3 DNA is TGCAGTGCTAGTCGCAGGACTAGCGGGAGGTCGGGGACAGATACGCAGTATTTT.